This T cell receptor beta chain was recovered during a study of blood T cell repertoires in COVID-19. Only in-frame clones appear in the TCRdb table, and some are missing; sequencing was by immunoSEQ multiplex PCR. The sample has a few hundred thousand clones; roughly nine tenths are singletons. In germline, CDR1 is SGHTA, CDR2 FQGNSA. CDR3 length: 16 amino acids. V lost 5 bases, J lost 0 bases, and 13 bases lay in between. The specimen sequenced was PBMCs or T cells enriched from blood (not recorded which). The sequence derives from an older woman who had recovered from COVID-19. The chain carries TRBV7-2 and TRBJ2-2; D is possibly TRBD2 (6 bases). CDR3 in amino acids: CASSPPGGTNTGELFF. CDR3 DNA: TGTGCCAGCAGCCCCCCCGGGGGAACGAACACCGGGGAGCTGTTTTTT.